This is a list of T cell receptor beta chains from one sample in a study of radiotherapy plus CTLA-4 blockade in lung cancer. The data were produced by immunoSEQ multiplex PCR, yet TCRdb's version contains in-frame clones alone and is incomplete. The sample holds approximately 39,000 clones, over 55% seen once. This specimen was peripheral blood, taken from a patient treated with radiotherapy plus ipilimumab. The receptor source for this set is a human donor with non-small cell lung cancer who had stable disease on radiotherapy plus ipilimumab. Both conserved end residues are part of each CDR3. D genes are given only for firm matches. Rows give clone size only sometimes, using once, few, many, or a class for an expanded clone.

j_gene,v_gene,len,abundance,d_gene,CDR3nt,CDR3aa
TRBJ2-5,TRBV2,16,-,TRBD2,TGTGCCAGCAGTCAAGCGGGGGCACGATCACAAGAGACCCAGTACTTC,CASSQAGARSQETQYF
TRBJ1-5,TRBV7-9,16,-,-,TGTGCCAGCAGCTTTTCTCGGGATTATAGCAATCAGCCCCAGCATTTT,CASSFSRDYSNQPQHF
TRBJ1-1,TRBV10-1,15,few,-,TGCGCCAGCAGGATGAGTAAGAGTTCCAACACTGAAGCTTTCTTT,CASRMSKSSNTEAFF
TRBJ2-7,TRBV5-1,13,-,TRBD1,TGCGCCAGCAGCGCCTTGACAGGGGTGTCAGAGTACTTC,CASSALTGVSEYF
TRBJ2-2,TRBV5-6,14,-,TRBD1,TGTGCCAGCAGCGGCCGGGACAGGACCGGGGAGCTGTTTTTT,CASSGRDRTGELFF
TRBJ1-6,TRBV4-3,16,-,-,TGCGCCAGCAGCCAAGGTGGCGGGGGCTTTGGTTCACCCCTCCACTTT,CASSQGGGGFGSPLHF
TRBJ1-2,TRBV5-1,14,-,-,TGCGCCAGCAGCGGTCAGGGCCTGAACTATGGCTACACCTTC,CASSGQGLNYGYTF
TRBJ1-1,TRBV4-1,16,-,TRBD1,TGCGCCAGCAGCCCTCCGGGACAGGGTGGGGAAACTGAAGCTTTCTTT,CASSPPGQGGETEAFF
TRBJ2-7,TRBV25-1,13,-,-,TGTGCCAGCAGGGGAGGGGGAGCCTACGAGCAGTACTTC,CASRGGGAYEQYF
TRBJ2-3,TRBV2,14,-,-,TGTGCCAGCAGTGTTCTGAGCTCTTCAGATACGCAGTATTTT,CASSVLSSSDTQYF
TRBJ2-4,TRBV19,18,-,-,TGTGCCAGTAGTACCGAAAGACAGACATGGCTAGCCAAAAACATTCAGTACTTC,CASSTERQTWLAKNIQYF
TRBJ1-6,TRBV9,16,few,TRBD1,TGTGCCAGCAGCGGCCGGAGGGACAGGGACAATTCACCCCTCCACTTT,CASSGRRDRDNSPLHF
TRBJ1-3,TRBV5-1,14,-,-,TGCGCCAGCAGCGCCCCGGGCTCTGGAAACACCATATATTTT,CASSAPGSGNTIYF
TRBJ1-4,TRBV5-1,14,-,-,TGCGCCAGCAGTCCGCAGGGGAAAAATGAAAAACTGTTTTTT,CASSPQGKNEKLFF
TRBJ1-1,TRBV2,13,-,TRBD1,TGTGCCAGCAGTGAAAGTCCGACAGGGGAAGCTTTCTTT,CASSESPTGEAFF
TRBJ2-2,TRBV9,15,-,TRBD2,TGTGCCAGCAGCGTAGTCGCGGGGGTCACCGGGGAGCTGTTTTTT,CASSVVAGVTGELFF
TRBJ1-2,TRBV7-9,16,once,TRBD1,TGTGCCAGCAGCCGGGATGGCACAGACAGGGGCTATGGCTACACCTTC,CASSRDGTDRGYGYTF
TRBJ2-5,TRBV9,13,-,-,TGTGCCAGCAGCACCAGGTCGCAAGAGACCCAGTACTTC,CASSTRSQETQYF
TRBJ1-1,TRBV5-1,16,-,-,TGCGCCAGCAGCTTGGAGTCACCAGGCACGAACACTGAAGCTTTCTTT,CASSLESPGTNTEAFF
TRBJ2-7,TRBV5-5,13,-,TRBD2,TGTGCCAGCAGCACTAGGACTAGCGTGGAGCAGTACTTC,CASSTRTSVEQYF
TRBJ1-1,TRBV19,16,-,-,TGTGCCAGTAGTAGGGGCCGATATTTGGAGAACACTGAAGCTTTCTTT,CASSRGRYLENTEAFF
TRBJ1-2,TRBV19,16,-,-,TGTGCCAGTAGATCCCCGGCAGGGGCGAGTAACTATGGCTACACCTTC,CASRSPAGASNYGYTF
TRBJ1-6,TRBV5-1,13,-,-,TGCGCCAGCAGCCGACAGCTTAATTCACCCCTCCACTTT,CASSRQLNSPLHF